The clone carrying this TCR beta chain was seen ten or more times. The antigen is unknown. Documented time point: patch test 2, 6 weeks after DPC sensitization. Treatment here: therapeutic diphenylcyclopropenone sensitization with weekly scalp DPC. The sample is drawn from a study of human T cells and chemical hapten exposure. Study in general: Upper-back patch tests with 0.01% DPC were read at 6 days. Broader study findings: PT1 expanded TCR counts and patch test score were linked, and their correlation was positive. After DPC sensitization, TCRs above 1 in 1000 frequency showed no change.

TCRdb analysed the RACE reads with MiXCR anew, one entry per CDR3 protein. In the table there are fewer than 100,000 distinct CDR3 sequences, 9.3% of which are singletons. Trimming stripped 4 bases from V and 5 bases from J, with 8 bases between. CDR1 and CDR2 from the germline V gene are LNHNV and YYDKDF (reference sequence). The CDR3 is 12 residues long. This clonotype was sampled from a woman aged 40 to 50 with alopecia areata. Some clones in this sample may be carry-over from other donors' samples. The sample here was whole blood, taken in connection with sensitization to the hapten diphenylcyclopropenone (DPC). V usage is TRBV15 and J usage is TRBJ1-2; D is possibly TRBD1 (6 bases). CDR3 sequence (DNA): TGTGCCACCAGCACGGACAGTTATGGCTACACCTTC. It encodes CATSTDSYGYTF.